Detailed here is one T cell receptor beta chain. What it recognizes is unknown. Using immunoSEQ multiplex PCR, the repertoire was profiled, and TCRdb retains in-frame clones only, with some absent. The sample holds about 27,000 clones, 92% seen once. The sample is drawn from a study of T cell responses to AZD1222 COVID-19 vaccine. Study results and caveats: Spike as a whole was targeted by vaccine-associated CD4 TCRs, dominant at 160-218 and 743-854.

Germline CDR1 and CDR2: MNHEY and SVGAGI. V dropped 11 bases and J dropped 4 bases, with 18 bases sitting between them. This CDR3 spans 14 amino acids. The rearrangement links TRBV6-5 to TRBJ2-1, with D tentatively TRBD1 or TRBD2 (6 bases each). The specimen comprised peripheral blood, sampled 28 days after the second AZD1222 dose. The sequence derives from an adult who received the AZD1222 COVID-19 vaccine. The DNA of the CDR3 is TGTGCCTCAAGGGGGGACCACGGATACAATGAGCAGTTCTTC. It is translated as CASRGDHGYNEQFF.